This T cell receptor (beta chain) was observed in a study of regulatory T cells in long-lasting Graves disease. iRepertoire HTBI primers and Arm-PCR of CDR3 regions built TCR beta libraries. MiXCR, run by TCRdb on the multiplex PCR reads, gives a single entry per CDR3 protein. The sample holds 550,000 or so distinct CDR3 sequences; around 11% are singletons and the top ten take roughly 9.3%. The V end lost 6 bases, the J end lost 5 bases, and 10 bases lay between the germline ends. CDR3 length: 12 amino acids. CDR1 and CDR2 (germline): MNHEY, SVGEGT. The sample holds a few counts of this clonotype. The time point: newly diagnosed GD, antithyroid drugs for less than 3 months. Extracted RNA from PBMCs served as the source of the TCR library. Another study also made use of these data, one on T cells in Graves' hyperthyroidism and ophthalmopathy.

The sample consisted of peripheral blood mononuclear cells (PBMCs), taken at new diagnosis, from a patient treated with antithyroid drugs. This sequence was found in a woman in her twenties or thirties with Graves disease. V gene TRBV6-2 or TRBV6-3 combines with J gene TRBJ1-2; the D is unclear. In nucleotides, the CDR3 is TGTGCCAGCAGATCGACCGCTTATGGCTACACCTTC. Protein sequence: CASRSTAYGYTF.